These 23 T cell receptor beta chains were all obtained from the same sample, sequenced in a study of cytomegalovirus exposure and HLA in healthy donors. The PCR was carried out with 60 Vbeta primers and 13 Jbeta primers. Only in-frame clones appear in the TCRdb table, and some are missing; sequencing was by immunoSEQ multiplex PCR. The repertoire consists of approximately 140,000 clones, with around 80% occurring once and the leading ten covering 3% to 4%. The sequencing input was PBMCs. The receptors originated from a woman between 35 and 50 years old in good health and CMV-seronegative.

The J gene is TRBJ1-4, the V gene TRBV7-9; TRBD1 matches at 9 bases. CDR3 length equals 17 residues. Germline CDR1 and CDR2: SEHNR and FQNEAQ (reference sequence). The V gene end was trimmed by 5 bases and the J gene end by 0 bases; junction bases not matched to a gene: 7. In DNA, the CDR3 is TGTGCCAGCAGCCCGACAGGGGGAGTTACAACTAATGAAAAACTGTTTTTT. It translates to CASSPTGGVTTNEKLFF.

The genes are TRBV19 and TRBJ2-5; D remains unclear. The CDR3 contains 14 residues. V was cut by 5 bases and J by 5 bases, with 15 bases left in between. Germline CDR1 is LNHDA and CDR2 is SQIVND (reference sequence). The CDR3: CASSQAIVSETQYF. The CDR3 bases are TGTGCCAGTAGTCAGGCGATTGTATCGGAGACCCAGTACTTC.

The chain couples TRBV28 to TRBJ2-7; TRBD2 matches at 10 bases. Germline V gives CDR1 MDHEN, CDR2 SYDVKM. The CDR3 has 16 residues. The V gene end was trimmed by 3 bases and the J gene end by 3 bases; junction bases not matched to a gene: 8. This chain's CDR3 is CASSFPDSGGYYEQYF. The CDR3, as DNA: TGTGCCAGCAGTTTCCCTGATAGCGGGGGGTACTACGAGCAGTACTTC.

The V call is TRBV6-5, the J call TRBJ2-5, with a tentative D call TRBD1 (6 bases). This CDR3 is built from 15 residues. The germline V and J ends were trimmed by 5 bases and 1 base, with 14 bases remaining between them. CDR1 and CDR2 from the germline V gene are MNHEY and SVGAGI. The CDR3 nucleotides are TGTGCCAGCAGTCCCGCAGGACAGACCCAAGAGACCCAGTACTTC. Its protein product is CASSPAGQTQETQYF.

This clone was detected only a few times. The chain has TRBV4-1 and TRBJ1-4; 7 bases fit TRBD1. J lost 5 bases, V lost 0 bases, and 9 bases had no gene match. Germline lookup yields CDR1 MGHRA and CDR2 YSYEKL. The CDR3 spans 17 residues. The CDR3 DNA sequence: TGCGCCAGCAGCCAAGAAGGGGGCGGACAGATAAATGAAAAACTGTTTTTT. Translating gives CASSQEGGGQINEKLFF.

The chain has TRBV7-9 and TRBJ1-1, with unresolved D. Deletions cut 5 bases from V and 0 bases from J, with 10 bases between. Germline V CDR1 and CDR2: SEHNR, FQNEAQ (reference sequence). CDR3 length: 14 residues. The CDR3 coding sequence is TGTGCCAGCAGCCCCTTTGACTTGAACACTGAAGCTTTCTTT. Encoded protein: CASSPFDLNTEAFF. The full variable domain, its missing parts supplied by reference TRBV7-9 and TRBJ1-1, is DTGVSQNPRHKITKRGQNVTFRCDPISEHNRLYWYRQTLGQGPEFLTYFQNEAQLEKSRLLSDRFSAERPKGSFSTLEIQRTEQGDSAMYLCASSPFDLNTEAFFGQGTRLTVV.

The count of this clone is one. The J gene is TRBJ2-7, the V gene TRBV21-1; the D segment call TRBD1 is taken from the table without a DNA check. TRBV21-1 is recorded as a pseudogene. The CDR3 runs to 14 residues. CDR3 in amino acids: CASSGQGETYEQYF. CDR3 nucleotides: TGTGCCAGCAGTGGACAGGGGGAGACCTACGAGCAGTACTTC.

Concerning this clone itself: Other DNA sequences in this specimen translate into the identical CDR3. V and J are TRBV7-9 and TRBJ2-3; tentative D call: TRBD1 (5 bases). V lost 1 base and J lost 1, with 12 bases in between. The CDR3 consists of 16 residues. In germline, CDR1 is SEHNR, CDR2 FQNEAQ (reference sequence). CDR3 sequence (DNA): TGTGCCAGCAGCTTAGATGTTAGCAGGGGCACAGATACGCAGTATTTT. Its translation: CASSLDVSRGTDTQYF.

This clone was seen only once. The chain couples TRBV7-2 to TRBJ1-5; the match to TRBD1 covers 11 bases. Germline V CDR1 and CDR2: SGHTA, FQGNSA. V dropped 4 bases and J dropped 5; count of bases not matched to a gene: 4. The CDR3 totals 15 residues. CDR3 sequence (DNA): TGTGCCAGCAGCTCGGACAGGGGGCGGGATCAGCCCCAGCATTTT. This gives the protein CASSSDRGRDQPQHF.

V usage is TRBV4-2 and J usage is TRBJ1-2, with D hard to call. Germline V CDR1 and CDR2: LGHNA, YNFKEQ. The CDR3 loop spans 15 amino acids. Deletions cut 0 bases from V and 5 bases from J, with 13 bases between. CDR3 loop: CASSQDPSMAYGYTF. In DNA form, the CDR3 reads TGTGCCAGCAGCCAAGATCCTAGTATGGCTTATGGCTACACCTTC.

J is TRBJ1-2 and V is TRBV5-4; D remains unclear. Germline V gene sequence: CDR1 SGHNT, CDR2 YYREEE (reference sequence). V lost 2 bases and J lost 6, with 11 bases in between. The CDR3 has 13 amino acids. The CDR3 sequence is CASSLWGGDGYTF. The CDR3 coding sequence is TGTGCCAGCAGCTTATGGGGAGGCGATGGCTACACCTTC.

The chain joins TRBV7-9 to TRBJ2-1; no firm D call. Germline V lookup: CDR1 SEHNR, CDR2 FQNEAQ (reference sequence). The CDR3 totals 13 residues. Trimming removed 5 bases at V and 15 bases at J, with 20 bases between. CDR3 region: CASSPQVGRQWFF. CDR3 DNA: TGTGCCAGCAGCCCCCAGGTGGGCCGGCAGTGGTTCTTC.

The chain carries TRBV5-1 and TRBJ1-4; 10 nucleotides match TRBD1. Germline V gene sequence: CDR1 SGHRS, CDR2 YFSETQ. Trimming at V came to 4 bases and at J to 8 bases, leaving 8 bases not matched to a gene. The CDR3 loop spans 15 amino acids. The CDR3 reads CASSEDRGLREKLFF. DNA for the CDR3: TGCGCCAGCAGCGAAGACAGGGGGCTAAGGGAAAAACTGTTTTTT.

Here the CDR3 reads CASSQGVAGGPSQFF. CDR3 in DNA: TGCGCCAGCAGCCAAGGGGTAGCGGGAGGGCCCTCGCAGTTCTTC. The chain joins TRBV4-3 to TRBJ2-1, with TRBD2 matching 11 bases. Germline loops: CDR1 LGHNA, CDR2 YSLEER. J gave up 12 bases and V 1 base, and 8 bases lay outside the gene matches. This CDR3 is 15 amino acids long.

The chain is built from TRBV7-3 and TRBJ2-3, with 9 bases fitting TRBD2. J gave up 0 bases and V 2 bases, and 6 bases lay outside the gene matches. Germline assignment: CDR1 SGHTA and CDR2 FQGTGA. This CDR3 contains 17 residues. The DNA of the CDR3 is TGTGCCAGCAGCTTAGCCCCTAGCGGGGCGAGCACAGATACGCAGTATTTT. Protein: CASSLAPSGASTDTQYF.

The CDR3 nucleotides are TGTGCCAGCAGCCAGGAGGGCTATAGCAATCAGCCCCAGCATTTT. It is translated as CASSQEGYSNQPQHF. V usage is TRBV5-5 and J usage is TRBJ1-5; D call uncertain. Trimming removed 4 bases at V and 0 bases at J, with 11 bases between. Germline V gene lookup returns CDR1 SGHKS and CDR2 YYEKEE (reference sequence). The CDR3 spans 15 residues.

The chain employs TRBV19 and TRBJ1-1; TRBD1 matches 9 bases. CDR1 and CDR2 (germline): LNHDA, SQIVND (reference sequence). CDR3 size: 14 residues. The ends lost 4 bases at V and 0 bases at J; junction bases unmatched: 0. CDR3 sequence reads: CASSRTGVNTEAFF. DNA of the CDR3: TGTGCCAGTAGTAGGACAGGGGTGAACACTGAAGCTTTCTTT.

This chain connects TRBV7-9 to TRBJ2-7, with 7 nucleotides matching TRBD1. Germline values: CDR1 SEHNR, CDR2 FQNEAQ (reference sequence). V gave up 2 bases and J gave up 1 base; unmatched junction bases: 5. The CDR3 is made up of 15 amino acids. CDR3 coding DNA: TGTGCCAGCAGCTTATACAGACAGGGATCCTACGAGCAGTACTTC. It specifies CASSLYRQGSYEQYF. The full variable domain, its missing parts supplied by reference TRBV7-9 and TRBJ2-7, is DTGVSQNPRHKITKRGQNVTFRCDPISEHNRLYWYRQTLGQGPEFLTYFQNEAQLEKSRLLSDRFSAERPKGSFSTLEIQRTEQGDSAMYLCASSLYRQGSYEQYFGPGTRLTVT.

The chain carries TRBV5-6 and TRBJ1-3, with 7 bases lining up with TRBD1. Germline-derived CDR1 and CDR2 are SGHDT and YYEEEE. The V and J ends lost 1 base and 3 bases, in that order; junction bases with no gene match: 1. This CDR3 spans 14 amino acids. The CDR3 DNA sequence: TGTGCCAGCAGCTTGAGGGGGCTTGGAAACACCATATATTTT. Translating gives CASSLRGLGNTIYF.

The gene calls are TRBV27 and TRBJ2-5, with TRBD2 as a possible D gene (5 bases). The tail of the sequence fits TRBJ2-7 better, so the J call may be wrong. The germline CDR1 and CDR2 sequences are MNHEY and SMNVEV (reference sequence). The CDR3 has 12 residues. The CDR3 sequence is CASSPRRNEQYF. CDR3 bases: TGTGCCAGCAGTCCCAGGAGGAACGAGCAGTACTTC.

This clone was observed a few times. The rearrangement joins TRBV29-1 to TRBJ1-1; D gene ambiguous. The CDR3 contains 12 residues. From germline, CDR1 is SQVTM and CDR2 ANQGSEA. Between the trimmed V and J ends, which lost 6 bases and 3 bases, there was a span of 11 bases. The CDR3 protein is CSVTVVDTEAFF. In DNA, the CDR3 is TGCAGCGTCACAGTGGTGGACACTGAAGCTTTCTTT.

The chain carries TRBV11-2 and TRBJ2-7; no firm D call. Trimming left V 1 base short and J 2 bases short, with 9 bases between. Germline V gene lookup returns CDR1 SGHAT and CDR2 FQNNGV. CDR3 length equals 14 residues. CDR3 loop: CASSLGPGTYEQYF. As DNA, the CDR3 is TGTGCCAGCAGCTTAGGACCAGGAACCTACGAGCAGTACTTC.

V is TRBV9 and J is TRBJ1-2; no clear D gene. Germline CDR1 SGDLS, CDR2 YYNGEE. CDR3 size: 14 residues. V lost 5 bases and J 13 bases, leaving 24 bases between the germline ends. CDR3 sequence reads: CASRGVYGYLRCTF. CDR3 nucleotide sequence: TGTGCCAGCAGAGGCGTATATGGCTACTTGCGGTGCACCTTC. Supplemented by reference TRBV9 and TRBJ1-2, the full variable domain reads DSGVTQTPKHLITATGQRVTLRCSPRSGDLSVYWYQQSLDQGLQFLIQYYNGEERAKGNILERFSAQQFPDLHSELNLSSLELGDSALYFCASRGVYGYLRCTFGSGTRLTVV.